The clone carrying this T cell receptor beta chain was counted between two and nine times. The target antigen is unknown. The record originates from a study of CD8 T cells in ankylosing spondylitis. Libraries of TCR beta came from quantitative 5'-RACE with molecular barcodes. TCRdb called the 5' RACE reads again in MiXCR, with one record for every CDR3 protein. Among a few hundred thousand distinct CDR3 sequences, approximately 20% were seen once, and the ten largest hold under 55%. This CDR3 spans 17 amino acids. The V end was cut by 0 bases, the J end by 0 bases, with 12 bases between. Germline V gene sequence: CDR1 MNHEY, CDR2 SVGAGI. Overall study results and limits: Relatively scarce in peripheral blood, disease-linked clones were CD8+. In ankylosing spondylitis blood, a motif of eight highly homologous TCR beta variants appeared characteristic. According to the report, clones linked to the disease were significantly enriched in matched synovial fluid samples taken from ankylosing spondylitis patients. Earlier authors reported some of these motif variants in reactive arthritis synovial fluid and blood.

Specimen: blood, either unsorted or a sorted T cell fraction (not recorded which). This receptor was taken from a male donor with ankylosing spondylitis. The chain is built from TRBV6-5 and TRBJ2-4, with D possibly TRBD1 on 5 matching bases. The DNA for the CDR3 is TGTGCCAGCAGTTACTCGCCGACAGTCCAAGCCAAAAACATTCAGTACTTC. Translation: CASSYSPTVQAKNIQYF.